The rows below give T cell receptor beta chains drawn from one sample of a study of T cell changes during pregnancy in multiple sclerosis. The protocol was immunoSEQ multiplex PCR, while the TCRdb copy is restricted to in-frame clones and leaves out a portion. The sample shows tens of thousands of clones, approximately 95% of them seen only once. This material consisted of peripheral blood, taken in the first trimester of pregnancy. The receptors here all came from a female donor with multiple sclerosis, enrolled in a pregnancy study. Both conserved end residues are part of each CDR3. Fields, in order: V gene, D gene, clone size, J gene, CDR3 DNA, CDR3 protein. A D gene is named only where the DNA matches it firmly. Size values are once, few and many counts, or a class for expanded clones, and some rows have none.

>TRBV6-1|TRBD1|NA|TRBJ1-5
TGTGCCAGCGCAGGGGGCTACAATCAGCCCCAGCATTTT
CASAGGYNQPQHF
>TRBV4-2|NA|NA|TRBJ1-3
TGTGCCAGCAGCCAAGAGGCAGGGCCCGGAAACACCATATATTTT
CASSQEAGPGNTIYF
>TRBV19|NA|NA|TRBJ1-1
TGTGCCACGGCTGAAGCTTTCTTT
CATAEAFF
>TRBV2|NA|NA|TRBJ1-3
TGTGCCAGCAGTGAAGGACACCCTGTCTCTGGAAACACCATATATTTT
CASSEGHPVSGNTIYF
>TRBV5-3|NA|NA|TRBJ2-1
TGTGCCAGAAGCCCATGCGATCCCCACTCCTACAATGAGCAGTTCTTC
CARSPCDPHSYNEQFF
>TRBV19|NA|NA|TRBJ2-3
TGTGCCAGTAGTATGGAGACGACTAGCACAGATACGCAGTATTTT
CASSMETTSTDTQYF
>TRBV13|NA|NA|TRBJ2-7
TGTGCCAGCTCCCCCAGGGGGACTTTCCCCTACGAGCAGTACTTC
CASSPRGTFPYEQYF
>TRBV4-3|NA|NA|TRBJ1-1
TGCGCCAGCAGCCAAGAATGGGCGAGAAACACTGAAGCTTTCTTT
CASSQEWARNTEAFF
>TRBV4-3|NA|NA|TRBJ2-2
TGCGCCAGCAGCCCGCGGACAGCGAACACCGGGGAGCTGTTTTTT
CASSPRTANTGELFF
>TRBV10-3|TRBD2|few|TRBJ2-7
TGTGCCATCGCAGGGACTAGCTCCTCCTACGAGCAGTACTTC
CAIAGTSSSYEQYF
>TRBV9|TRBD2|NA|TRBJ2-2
TGTGCCAGCAGCGTAGTGGGACTAGGACTCGGGACCGGGGAGCTGTTTTTT
CASSVVGLGLGTGELFF
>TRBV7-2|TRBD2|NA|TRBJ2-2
TGTGCCAGCAGTTCAGTTAGCGGGAGTAACACCGGGGAGCTGTTTTTT
CASSSVSGSNTGELFF
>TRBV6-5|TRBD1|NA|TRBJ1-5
TGTGCCAGCAGGCTAAACAGGGGTAATCAGCCCCAGCATTTT
CASRLNRGNQPQHF
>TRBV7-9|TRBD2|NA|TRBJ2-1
TGTGCCAGTAAGGAACTAGCGGGAGGATCTAGGAGCTCCTACAATGAGCAGTTCTTC
CASKELAGGSRSSYNEQFF
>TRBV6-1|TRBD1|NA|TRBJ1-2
TGTGCCAGCAGTGTTAACAGGGGGCAGAGCTATGGCTACACCTTC
CASSVNRGQSYGYTF
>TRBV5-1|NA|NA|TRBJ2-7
TGCGCCAGCAGCTTGGGTTCGGTCGGGGGCTACGAGCAGTACTTC
CASSLGSVGGYEQYF
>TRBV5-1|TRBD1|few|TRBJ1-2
TGCGCCAGCAGCTTGGGACAGGGTAACTATGGCTACACCTTC
CASSLGQGNYGYTF
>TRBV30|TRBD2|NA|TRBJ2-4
TGTGCCTGGAGCCGAGGAGGGACTAGAGGAGGGGCCAAAAACATTCAGTACTTC
CAWSRGGTRGGAKNIQYF
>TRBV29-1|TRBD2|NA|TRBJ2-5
TGCAGCGCCTCCAGGTCACTAGCGGAAGAGACCCAGTACTTC
CSASRSLAEETQYF
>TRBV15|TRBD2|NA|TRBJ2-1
TGTGCCACCAGCAGAGGGACTAGCGGGATATTTGGTGGGGAGCAGTTCTTC
CATSRGTSGIFGGEQFF
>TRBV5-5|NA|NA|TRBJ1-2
TGTGCCAGCAGTTTTGGACTCGAGGGCTACACCTTC
CASSFGLEGYTF
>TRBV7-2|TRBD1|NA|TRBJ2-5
TGTGCCAGCAGCTTAGCGGGGACAGGGGCTGGGCAAGAGACCCAGTACTTC
CASSLAGTGAGQETQYF
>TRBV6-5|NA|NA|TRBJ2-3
TGTGCCACCACATTTCAGGGGCCAGCGTTAGATACGCAGTATTTT
CATTFQGPALDTQYF
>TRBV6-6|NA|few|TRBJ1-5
TGTGCCAGCAGTTACACAGGGTTTCAGCCCCAGCATTTT
CASSYTGFQPQHF
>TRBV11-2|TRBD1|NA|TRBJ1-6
TGTGCCAGCAGCTTTCTGGACAGGGGGTATTCACCCCTCCACTTT
CASSFLDRGYSPLHF
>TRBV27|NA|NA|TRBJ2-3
TGTGCCAGCAGTTTAGATCTAGGCACAGATACGCAGTATTTT
CASSLDLGTDTQYF
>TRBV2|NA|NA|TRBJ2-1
TGTGCCAGCAGCCCAATGGAGGAATGGAGCTCCTACAATGAGCAGTTCTTC
CASSPMEEWSSYNEQFF
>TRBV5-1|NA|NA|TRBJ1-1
TGCGCCAGCAGCCAGACAGGTAACACTGAAGCTTTCTTT
CASSQTGNTEAFF
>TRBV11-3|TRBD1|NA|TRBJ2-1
TGTGCCAGCATACCGGGACAGGGCGAGGGGGGGAATTACAATGAGCAGTTCTTC
CASIPGQGEGGNYNEQFF
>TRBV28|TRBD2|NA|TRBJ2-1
TGTGCCAGCAGTTTCCCAGCGGGAGGGCCAGGTGAGCAGTTCTTC
CASSFPAGGPGEQFF
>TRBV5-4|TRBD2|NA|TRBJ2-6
TGTGCCTTTTACCCGGAAGCGGGGGCCGAAATCTCTGGGGCCAACGTCCTGACTTTC
CAFYPEAGAEISGANVLTF
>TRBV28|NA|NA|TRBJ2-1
TGTGCCAGCAGTTTACCACAGAGCTCCTACAATGAGCAGTTCTTC
CASSLPQSSYNEQFF
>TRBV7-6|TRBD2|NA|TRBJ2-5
TGTGCCAGCAGCAATAGCGGGAAAGAGACCCAGTACTTC
CASSNSGKETQYF
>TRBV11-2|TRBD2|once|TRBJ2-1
TGTGCCAGCAGCTTAGTACTAGCGGGAGTCCCGCACAATGAGCAGTTCTTC
CASSLVLAGVPHNEQFF
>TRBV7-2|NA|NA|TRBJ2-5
TGTGCCAGCAGCTCAAGTAGGACCCAGTACTTC
CASSSSRTQYF
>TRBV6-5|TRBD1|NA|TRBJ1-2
TGTGCCAGCAGTTACTCGGGACAGGGAATCGGTGGCTACACCTTC
CASSYSGQGIGGYTF
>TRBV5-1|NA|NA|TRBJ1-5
TGCGCCAGCAGCTTGGAGGCAGGGAGGGGGGAGCCCCAGCATTTT
CASSLEAGRGEPQHF
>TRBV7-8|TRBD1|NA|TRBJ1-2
TGTGCCAGCACCCCCCTTCGAGACAGGGCGCAGTGCACCTTC
CASTPLRDRAQCTF
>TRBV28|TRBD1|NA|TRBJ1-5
TGTGCCAGCGGTACAGGGGCTCAGCCCCAGCATTTT
CASGTGAQPQHF
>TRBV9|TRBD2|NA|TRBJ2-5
TGTGCCAGCAGCGTAACTAGCGGGGGGGAAGAGACCCAGTACTTC
CASSVTSGGEETQYF
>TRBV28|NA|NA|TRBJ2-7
TGTGCCAGCAGCTCAGGGTCCTACGAGCAGTACTTC
CASSSGSYEQYF